This entry lists 13 T cell receptor beta chains sequenced from one sample in a study of blood T cell repertoires in COVID-19. Generated by immunoSEQ multiplex PCR, the TCRdb table keeps only in-frame clones and is missing some. The sample holds roughly 31,000 clones, 85% to 90% seen once. Material for sequencing was peripheral blood. These receptors came from a man at least 80 years old with acute or convalescent COVID-19.

In DNA form, the CDR3 reads TGCAGCCCCACCAGTAATTCACCCCTCCACTTT. This translates into CSPTSNSPLHF. The chain links TRBV29-1 to TRBJ1-6; D gene ambiguous. Germline assignment: CDR1 SQVTM and CDR2 ANQGSEA. The CDR3 has 11 residues. Trimming removed 8 bases from V and 6 bases from J, with 8 bases in between.

The chain uses TRBV10-2 and TRBJ1-1; 9 nucleotides align to TRBD1. Trimming removed 6 bases from V and 0 bases from J; junction bases left unmatched: 2. This CDR3 spans 14 amino acids. Per the germline V gene, CDR1 is WSHSY and CDR2 is SAAADI. The CDR3 DNA reads TGCGCCAGCAGGGGACAGGGACTGAACACTGAAGCTTTCTTT. Translation gives CASRGQGLNTEAFF.

V usage is TRBV6-5 and J usage is TRBJ2-3, with 7 nucleotides matching TRBD1. V was pared by 5 bases and J by 3 bases, with 8 bases of the junction left unmatched. CDR1 MNHEY and CDR2 SVGAGI come from the germline V gene. This CDR3 has 15 amino acids. CDR3 nucleotide sequence: TGTGCCAGCAGTCCTAGGGGGCACAGGACAGATACGCAGTATTTT. Protein: CASSPRGHRTDTQYF.

The chain joins TRBV11-2 to TRBJ2-2; perhaps TRBD2 as D (5 bases). The germline gives CDR1 SGHAT, CDR2 FQNNGV. V was trimmed by 1 base and J by 4 bases, leaving 7 bases between them. This CDR3 is 14 amino acids long. The CDR3 region has the DNA TGTGCCAGCAGCTTAGCCCGGGGCACCGGGGAGCTGTTTTTT. Encoded protein: CASSLARGTGELFF.

V and J are TRBV10-3 and TRBJ1-1; TRBD1 aligns across 7 bases. V was pared by 3 bases and J by 5 bases, with 3 bases of the junction left unmatched. This CDR3 region has 13 residues. Germline values: CDR1 ENHRY, CDR2 SYGVKD. The CDR3 loop is CAISEQGRTEAFF. CDR3 sequence (DNA): TGTGCCATCAGTGAACAGGGGCGAACTGAAGCTTTCTTT.

The chain links TRBV5-5 to TRBJ2-7; D is perhaps TRBD1 (6 bases). Per the germline V gene, CDR1 is SGHKS and CDR2 is YYEKEE (reference sequence). V was cut by 3 bases and J by 3 bases, with 16 bases left in between. The CDR3 is 15 amino acids. The CDR3 is CASSSAGQGYYEQYF. Written as DNA, the CDR3 is TGTGCCAGCAGCTCGGCCGGCCAGGGGTACTACGAGCAGTACTTC.

V is TRBV6-5 and J is TRBJ2-7; no clear D gene. The CDR3 consists of 14 residues. With 7 bases removed from V and 9 bases from J, the gap between germline ends came to 22 bases. The germline CDR1 and CDR2 sequences are MNHEY and SVGAGI. CDR3 DNA: TGTGCCAGCACCGACCTCTTTGGGCCCTTTGGGCAGTACTTC. This translates into CASTDLFGPFGQYF.

The chain is built from TRBV4-1 and TRBJ2-2; 10 nucleotides agree with TRBD1. The J segment lost 7 bases and the V segment lost 2 bases, leaving 10 bases of the junction unmatched. The CDR3 is 17 amino acids. Germline CDR1 and CDR2: MGHRA and YSYEKL. CDR3 DNA: TGCGCCAGCAGCCAATTCTCCGGGACAGGGGTCAACGGGGAGCTGTTTTTT. Its translation is CASSQFSGTGVNGELFF.

The rearrangement joins TRBV5-1 to TRBJ1-1, with D tentatively TRBD1 (5 bases). The V gene lost 1 base and the J gene lost 2 bases, with 6 bases spanning the gap. The CDR3 extends over 13 amino acids. The germline V gene encodes CDR1 SGHRS and CDR2 YFSETQ. CDR3 nucleotide sequence: TGCGCCAGCAGCTTGAGGGGAAACACTGAAGCTTTCTTT. Translated: CASSLRGNTEAFF.

This rearrangement joins TRBV2 to TRBJ2-2, with D possibly being TRBD2 (5 bases). The length of the CDR3 is 14 residues. The germline V gene has CDR1 SNHLY and CDR2 FYNNEI. The V end was cut by 7 bases, the J end by 3 bases, with 12 bases between. The CDR3 is CASMASSYTGELFF. CDR3 nucleotide sequence: TGTGCCAGCATGGCTAGCAGCTACACCGGGGAGCTGTTTTTT.

The V call is TRBV3-1 (or the pseudogene TRBV3-2), the J call TRBJ2-7; TRBD2 matches at 7 bases. V was clipped by 4 bases and J by 0 bases; unmatched bases: 6. Germline V gene sequence: CDR1 LGHDT, CDR2 YNNKEL (reference sequence). The length of the CDR3 is 15 residues. CDR3 loop: CASSPGTTDSYEQYF. In DNA form, the CDR3 reads TGTGCCAGCAGCCCGGGGACTACCGACTCCTACGAGCAGTACTTC.

This chain uses TRBV28 with TRBJ1-5; 8 positions match TRBD1. The V segment lost 6 bases and the J segment 0 bases; nucleotides outside the gene matches: 4. Germline CDR1 MDHEN, CDR2 SYDVKM. The CDR3 spans 15 residues. The CDR3: CASSSTGGSNQPQHF. CDR3 sequence (DNA): TGTGCCAGCAGCAGCACAGGGGGTAGCAATCAGCCCCAGCATTTT.

The gene calls are TRBV20-1 and TRBJ2-2; D may be TRBD2 (5 bases). Trimming removed 3 bases from V and 0 bases from J, with 20 bases in between. CDR3 length equals 18 residues. From germline, CDR1 is DFQATT and CDR2 SNEGSKA (reference sequence). The CDR3 DNA reads as TGCAGTGCTAGTGTCCGGTCGGGATCCCAGGCGAACACCGGGGAGCTGTTTTTT. This gives the protein CSASVRSGSQANTGELFF.